Shown below are 7 T cell receptor beta chains from a single sample sequenced in a study of response to subunit inactivated influenza vaccine. Using its own MiXCR run on the RT-PCR reads, TCRdb lists one record per CDR3 protein. The sample records 500,000 to 750,000 distinct CDR3 sequences, around 15% being singletons. Source: PBMCs from blood, taken 11 to 12 days after vaccination. The origin of the receptors is a man aged 50-60 years who received an inactivated influenza vaccine.

This clonotype was seen many times. V is TRBV5-1 and J is TRBJ2-2, with D possibly matching TRBD2 (6 bases). The V gene's germline CDR1 is SGHRS and CDR2 YFSETQ. The CDR3 contains 15 residues. The V end lost 1 base, the J end lost 3 bases, and 10 bases lay between the germline ends. The CDR3: CASSLRRGDTGELFF. CDR3 in DNA: TGCGCCAGCAGCTTGCGGAGGGGCGACACCGGGGAGCTGTTTTTT.

This clonotype was counted many times. This chain links TRBV7-9 with TRBJ1-2; 7 bases align to TRBD1. Germline-derived CDR1 and CDR2 are SEHNR and FQNEAQ (reference sequence). This CDR3 comprises 16 residues. The V gene end was trimmed by 5 bases and the J gene end by 3 bases; junction bases not matched to a gene: 12. The CDR3 loop is CASSVSDRESYYGYTF. As DNA, the CDR3 is TGTGCCAGCAGCGTAAGCGACAGGGAGTCTTACTATGGCTACACCTTC.

There are a few counts of this clonotype. The chain links TRBV20-1 to TRBJ2-1; 7 positions match TRBD2. J lost 4 bases, V lost 4 bases, and 7 bases had no gene match. The CDR3 extends over 14 amino acids. In germline, CDR1 is DFQATT, CDR2 SNEGSKA (reference sequence). The CDR3 protein is CSATGLPMYNEQFF. CDR3 coding DNA: TGCAGTGCTACGGGACTACCGATGTACAATGAGCAGTTCTTC.

The chain carries TRBV19 and TRBJ2-1, with TRBD2 matching 10 bases. J was trimmed by 0 bases and V by 3 bases; bases with no gene match: 8. The CDR3 consists of 18 residues. Per the germline V gene, CDR1 is LNHDA and CDR2 is SQIVND (reference sequence). For the CDR3, the DNA is TGTGCCAGTAGTATCGAAGGGGGACTAGCGACCTCCTACAATGAGCAGTTCTTC. This gives the protein CASSIEGGLATSYNEQFF.

This clonotype occurred a few times. The chain recombines TRBV20-1 with TRBJ2-2; TRBD1 matches at 10 bases. After removal of 1 base from V and 7 bases from J, the junction contained 3 bases not matched to a gene. The length of the CDR3 is 14 residues. Germline V CDR1 and CDR2: DFQATT, SNEGSKA (reference sequence). This chain's CDR3 is CSARGQGAFGELFF. Here the CDR3 DNA reads TGCAGTGCTAGAGGACAGGGGGCGTTCGGGGAGCTGTTTTTT.

The gene calls are TRBV13 and TRBJ2-7; the D gene is possibly TRBD2 (5 bases). The CDR3 spans 12 residues. Trimming removed 1 base at V and 11 bases at J, with 12 bases between. Germline V gene lookup returns CDR1 PRHDT and CDR2 FYEKMQ (reference sequence). The CDR3 DNA sequence: TGTGCCAGCAGCTTAGAGGACGGGAAAAAGTACTTC. Translated: CASSLEDGKKYF.

The chain has TRBV7-8 and TRBJ1-1; no firm D call. CDR1 is SGHVS and CDR2 is FQNEAQ in the germline V gene. V was trimmed by 5 bases and J by 3 bases, leaving 16 bases between them. The CDR3 length is 15 residues. As DNA, the CDR3 is TGTGCCAGCAGCCCACAACCACTTCGGGACACTGAAGCTTTCTTT. This gives the protein CASSPQPLRDTEAFF.